The rows below give T cell receptor beta chains drawn from one sample of a study of blood T cell repertoires in COVID-19. The table came from immunoSEQ multiplex PCR; TCRdb's copy has only in-frame clones and leaves some out. Of tens of thousands of clones listed, 80% to 90% are singletons. Sequencing was done on a sample of peripheral blood. Receptor source: a man between 35 and 55 years old with acute or convalescent COVID-19. Each CDR3 is given with its conserved first and last residue.

>TRBV19|TRBJ2-7
CASSTIGGEQYF
>TRBV15|TRBJ2-7
CATGRGQGTPYEQYF
>TRBV5-1|TRBJ2-1
CASSSGGPLNEQFF
>TRBV7-8|TRBJ2-2
CASSLALRSYTGELFF
>TRBV9|TRBJ1-6
CASSEGGGNSPLHF
>TRBV5-1|TRBJ2-2
CASSFVQVPGELFF
>TRBV5-8|TRBJ2-7
CASSSEGTSRYF
>TRBV14|TRBJ1-1
CASSRQALNTEAFF
>TRBV7-9|TRBJ2-3
CASTPGRALDTQYF
>TRBV3-1/TRBV3-2|TRBJ2-2
CASSQVVRRGQGFTGELFF
>TRBV6-6|TRBJ1-2
CASRTPFLNGYTF
>TRBV3-1/TRBV3-2|TRBJ1-3
CASSQSGTGVKNTIYF
>TRBV19|TRBJ2-7
CASSIVFGTAYEQYF
>TRBV5-1|TRBJ2-7
CASTSGTGIYEQYF
>TRBV19|TRBJ2-3
CASSISGTGSTDTQYF
>TRBV7-2|TRBJ1-5
CASSLDFGGPRGQPQHF
>TRBV5-1|TRBJ2-6
CASRRDFSGANVLTF
>TRBV4-2|TRBJ1-2
CASSPGTLGYGYTF
>TRBV5-6|TRBJ1-3
CASSLTGGDLSGNTIYF
>TRBV16|TRBJ1-6
CASSQSRQLYNSPLHF
>TRBV30|TRBJ1-4
CAWSVRGAWFIEEKLFF
>TRBV10-1|TRBJ2-1
CASSGPLTAGSSYNEQFF
>TRBV30|TRBJ1-5
CAWSEGPHQPQHF
>TRBV6-5|TRBJ1-2
CASSYAGKGSYGYTF
>TRBV18|TRBJ2-6
CASRPQTGANVLTF
>TRBV4-3|TRBJ2-7
CASSQDLRRKSYEQYF
>TRBV5-4|TRBJ2-7
CASSWGLATYEQYF
>TRBV5-1|TRBJ2-3
CASSSQGRSDTQYF
>TRBV28|TRBJ1-1
CASPPGTGTPDTEAFF
>TRBV5-1|TRBJ1-1
CASSFGQGTEAFF
>TRBV29-1|TRBJ1-1
CSVDRVGTEAFF
>TRBV7-9|TRBJ2-3
CATPQTTGPSTDTQYF
>TRBV5-1|TRBJ1-2
CASSLNRGPNYGYTF
>TRBV3-1/TRBV3-2|TRBJ1-2
CASSRTGGLSGYTF
>TRBV5-1|TRBJ2-7
CASSHAGPAYEQYF
>TRBV5-1|TRBJ2-3
CASRALGSNRADTQYF
>TRBV24-1|TRBJ2-5
CATSDSTRTDQETQYF
>TRBV6-2/TRBV6-3|TRBJ2-7
CASSYGGGNLYEQYF
>TRBV20-1|TRBJ2-1
CSASHAPGTGGNEQFF
>TRBV4-3|TRBJ2-2
CASSQDLTNSVGELFF
>TRBV18|TRBJ1-6
CASSPSGWGSPLHF
>TRBV19|TRBJ2-5
CASSVRGLHRDRPQETQYF
>TRBV10-3|TRBJ2-7
CAIPDRSYEQYF
>TRBV25-1|TRBJ2-3
CASSEFGDTDTQYF
>TRBV19|TRBJ1-4
CASSIGGQGYEKLFF
>TRBV4-3|TRBJ2-5
CASSQAPGETQYF
>TRBV10-2|TRBJ2-7
CASSVTVYEQYF
>TRBV5-1|TRBJ1-1
CASSEGQGLEAFF